The sequence of this T cell receptor beta chain was determined in a study of fetal regulatory T cell absence and autoimmunity. Study-level information: Without clinical diabetes, IPEX patients showed exocrine pancreas autoimmunity.

Whole-study findings and limits: Broadly similar TRB gene family usage was seen in pancreas and cord blood.

V was shortened by 8 bases and J by 3 bases, with 13 bases between the two germline ends. Germline CDR1 and CDR2: SNHLY and FYNNEI. The CDR3 is 13 amino acids. This was a survey-level run. The method was immunoSEQ multiplex PCR; TCRdb's version includes in-frame clones alone and lacks a portion of them. Of around 45,000 clones listed, about four fifths are singletons. As concerns this clone: The antigen is not known.

The genes are TRBV2 and TRBJ1-1, with unresolved D. This receptor was taken from a newborn boy with IPEX syndrome. Sequenced sample: cord blood. The CDR3 nucleotides are TGTGCCAGCTGCCCCAGCTTCCACACTGAAGCTTTCTTT. The encoded protein is CASCPSFHTEAFF.